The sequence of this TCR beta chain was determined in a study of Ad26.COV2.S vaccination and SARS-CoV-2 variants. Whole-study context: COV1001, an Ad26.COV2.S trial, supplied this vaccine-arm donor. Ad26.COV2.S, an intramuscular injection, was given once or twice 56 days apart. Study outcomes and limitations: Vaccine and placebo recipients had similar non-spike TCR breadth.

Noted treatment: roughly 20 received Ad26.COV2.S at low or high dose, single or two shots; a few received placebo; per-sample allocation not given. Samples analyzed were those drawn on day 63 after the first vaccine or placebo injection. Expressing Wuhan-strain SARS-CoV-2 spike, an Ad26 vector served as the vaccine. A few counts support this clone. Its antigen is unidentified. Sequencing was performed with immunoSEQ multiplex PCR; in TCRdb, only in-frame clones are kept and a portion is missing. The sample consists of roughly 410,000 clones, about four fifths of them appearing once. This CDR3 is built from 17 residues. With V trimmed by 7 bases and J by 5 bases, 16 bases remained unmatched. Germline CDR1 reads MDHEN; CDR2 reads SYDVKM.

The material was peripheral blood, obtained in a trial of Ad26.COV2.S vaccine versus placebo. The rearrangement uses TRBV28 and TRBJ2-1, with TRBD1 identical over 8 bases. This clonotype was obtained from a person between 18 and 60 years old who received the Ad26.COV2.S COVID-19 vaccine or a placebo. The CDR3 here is CASNPDRVPRHNNEQFF. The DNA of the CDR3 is TGTGCCAGCAATCCGGACAGGGTCCCCCGTCATAACAATGAGCAGTTCTTC.